A single sample is the source of the 12 T cell receptor beta chains below, sequenced in a study of CD8 T cells in ankylosing spondylitis. Study outcomes and limitations: A TCR beta motif of about eight highly homologous variants seemed to mark ankylosing spondylitis blood.

These receptors' targets are unknown. One entry per CDR3 protein results from TCRdb running MiXCR on the 5' RACE reads. The sample has over 700,000 distinct CDR3 sequences; around a fifth are singletons. The specimen sequenced was blood, either unsorted or a sorted T cell fraction (not recorded which). These receptor sequences come from a male donor with ankylosing spondylitis.

J is TRBJ1-2 and V is TRBV7-2, with D possibly being TRBD1 (5 bases). Germline V CDR1 and CDR2: SGHTA, FQGNSA. Trimming stripped 1 base from V and 2 bases from J, with 11 bases between. The CDR3 spans 15 residues. The chain's CDR3 is CASSLGQGLNYGYTF. As DNA, the CDR3 is TGTGCCAGCAGCTTAGGTCAGGGACTGAACTATGGCTACACCTTC.

A few counts support this clonotype. This chain uses TRBV9 with TRBJ2-3, with 7 nucleotides matching TRBD2. From germline, CDR1 is SGDLS and CDR2 YYNGEE. The V gene end was trimmed by 4 bases and the J gene end by 4 bases; junction bases not matched to a gene: 6. The CDR3 is made up of 14 amino acids. In nucleotides, the CDR3 is TGTGCCAGCAGCAGCAGAGGGAGGGCAGATACGCAGTATTTT. Its translation is CASSSRGRADTQYF.

This clonotype was counted ten times or more. The rearrangement joins TRBV25-1 to TRBJ2-7; D is unresolved. CDR3 length: 12 amino acids. CDR1 MGHDK and CDR2 SYGVNS come from the germline V gene. Trimming left V 8 bases short and J 0 bases short, with 8 bases between. The chain's CDR3 is CASSSYSYEQYF. DNA of the CDR3: TGTGCCAGCTCCAGCTACTCCTACGAGCAGTACTTC.

The chain has TRBV5-1 and TRBJ1-2; D not certain. The CDR3 has 16 amino acids. Germline V gene data show CDR1 as SGHRS and CDR2 as YFSETQ. V was trimmed by 4 bases and J by 0 bases, leaving 16 bases between them. The chain's CDR3 is CASSERPADTNYGYTF. The CDR3 DNA reads TGCGCCAGCAGCGAAAGGCCAGCAGATACTAACTATGGCTACACCTTC. Supplemented by reference TRBV5-1 and TRBJ1-2, the full variable domain reads KAGVTQTPRYLIKTRGQQVTLSCSPISGHRSVSWYQQTPGQGLQFLFEYFSETQRNKGNFPGRFSGRQFSNSRSEMNVSTLELGDSALYLCASSERPADTNYGYTFGSGTRLTVV.

The chain is built from TRBV27 and TRBJ2-3, with TRBD2 matching 8 bases. Germline V CDR1 and CDR2: MNHEY, SMNVEV (reference sequence). Trimming cost V 7 bases and J 6 bases; bases outside gene matches: 12. This CDR3 spans 15 amino acids. The CDR3 sequence is CASKTRPGGLDTQYF. CDR3 DNA sequence: TGTGCCAGCAAGACACGGCCGGGGGGGTTGGATACGCAGTATTTT.

This clonotype was counted ten times or more. This chain uses TRBV10-3 with TRBJ1-1, with D uncertain. Per germline, CDR1 ENHRY and CDR2 SYGVKD. The CDR3 spans 16 residues. V lost 2 bases and J 4 bases, leaving 17 bases between the germline ends. Here the CDR3 DNA reads TGTGCCATCAGTGAGCGTCCTTCGGCCATGGGCACTGAAGCTTTCTTT. Residues: CAISERPSAMGTEAFF.

This clonotype was seen ten or more times. The rearrangement joins TRBV12-3 or TRBV12-4 to TRBJ2-6; D remains ambiguous. The CDR3 has 18 residues. V was trimmed by 3 bases and J by 0 bases, leaving 15 bases between them. The CDR3 sequence is CASSFWTDASSGANVLTF. CDR3 nucleotide sequence: TGTGCCAGCAGTTTCTGGACCGACGCCTCCTCTGGGGCCAACGTCCTGACTTTC.

A few counts support this clonotype. The J gene is TRBJ2-2, the V gene TRBV20-1; possibly TRBD2 for D (5 bases). The CDR3 length is 13 residues. Between the trimmed V and J ends, which lost 6 bases and 8 bases, there was a span of 16 bases. CDR1 DFQATT and CDR2 SNEGSKA come from the germline V gene (reference sequence). The chain's CDR3 is CSAPGNYGGELFF. CDR3 DNA sequence: TGCAGTGCCCCGGGGAACTACGGGGGGGAGCTGTTTTTT.

This clonotype was detected only once. The chain employs TRBV28 and TRBJ2-7, with D hard to call. The CDR3 is 12 amino acids. Germline values: CDR1 MDHEN, CDR2 SYDVKM. Trimming stripped 5 bases from V and 3 bases from J, with 8 bases between. The CDR3 here is CASSVSFYEQYF. CDR3 DNA: TGTGCCAGCAGTGTGAGTTTCTACGAGCAGTACTTC.

In its sample, this clonotype was seen a few times. CDR3: CASRISGSSNEQFF. The CDR3 DNA is TGTGCCAGCAGAATTAGCGGGAGTTCCAATGAGCAGTTCTTC. The V gene is TRBV5-6, the J gene TRBJ2-1; 9 bases are a match to TRBD2. The CDR3 runs to 14 residues. With 5 bases clipped from V and 6 bases from J, the junction kept 6 bases outside the gene matches. Germline V gene data show CDR1 as SGHDT and CDR2 as YYEEEE.

This chain connects TRBV2 to TRBJ2-3; a weak D match, TRBD1 (6 bases). Germline CDR1 is SNHLY and CDR2 is FYNNEI. Trimming cost V 7 bases and J 0 bases, with 14 bases left between them. This CDR3 has 15 residues. In DNA form, the CDR3 reads TGTGCCAGCATAAAACAGGGAACTAGCACAGATACGCAGTATTTT. Translated, it gives CASIKQGTSTDTQYF.

J is TRBJ2-1 and V is TRBV4-1, with D possibly matching TRBD1 (5 bases). Trimming left V 5 bases short and J 4 bases short, with 12 bases between. This CDR3 is built from 14 residues. Germline values: CDR1 MGHRA, CDR2 YSYEKL. DNA for the CDR3: TGCGCCAGCAGCGTAGGGGATAGGTACAATGAGCAGTTCTTC. Translation gives CASSVGDRYNEQFF.